This entry features one TCR beta chain sequence. The germline gene is not matched at one end of the junction; a read error may be the cause. The sample has other DNA sequences that encode this CDR3 too. The CDR3 totals 17 residues. Germline V gene sequence: CDR1 LNHDA, CDR2 SQIVND (reference sequence). Vbeta (60) and Jbeta (13) primers were used in the PCR. Original data processing: About 88 million unique TCR beta chains, 10 million to 13 million of them shared, were counted by a later analysis. The table came from immunoSEQ multiplex PCR; TCRdb's copy has only in-frame clones and leaves some out. The D gene and trimming were derived from the DNA, and the V and J assignments and clone size from that table. The sample yields approximately 96,000 clones, of which the top ten take up less than 7%. These data originate in a study of cytomegalovirus exposure and HLA in healthy donors. Background on the study: From about 179 million T cells, an earlier analysis saw under 140 million unique TCR beta sequences.

The sample was PBMCs. The gene calls are TRBV19 and TRBJ1-6; D is unresolved. This receptor was taken from a girl under 18 in good health and CMV-seropositive. The CDR3 loop reads CASSTNPTGRLTSPLHF. The DNA for the CDR3 is TGTGCCAGTAGTACTAACCCGACCGGGAGATTGACTTCACCCCTACACTTT.